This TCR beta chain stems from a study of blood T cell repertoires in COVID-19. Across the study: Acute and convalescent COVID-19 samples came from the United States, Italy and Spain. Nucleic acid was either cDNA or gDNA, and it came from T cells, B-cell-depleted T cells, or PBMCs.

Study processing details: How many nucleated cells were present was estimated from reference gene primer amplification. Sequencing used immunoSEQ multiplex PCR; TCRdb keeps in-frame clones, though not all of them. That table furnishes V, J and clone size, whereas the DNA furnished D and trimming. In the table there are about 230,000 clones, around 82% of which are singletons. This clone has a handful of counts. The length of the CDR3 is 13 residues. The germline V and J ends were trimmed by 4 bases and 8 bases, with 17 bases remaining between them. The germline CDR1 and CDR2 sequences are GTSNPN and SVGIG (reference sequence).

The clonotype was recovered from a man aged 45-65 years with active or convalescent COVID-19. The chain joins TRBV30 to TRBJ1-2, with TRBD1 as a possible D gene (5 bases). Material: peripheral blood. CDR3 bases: TGTGCCTGGACCTTCTCGGGGGAAGGGGGCTACACCTTC. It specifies CAWTFSGEGGYTF.